The 26 T cell receptor beta chains reported below all come from one sample, sequenced in a study of cytomegalovirus exposure and HLA in healthy donors (TCRdb year 2017). Receptors were amplified or captured by the immunoSEQ multiplex PCR assay. For the multiplex PCR, a mixture combining 60 forward primers for TCR Vbeta segments and 13 reverse primers for TCR Jbeta segments was used. As stored in TCRdb, this immuneACCESS dataset retains in-frame rearrangements with V and J assigned. A fraction of the clones does not appear; measured against another copy, unresolved V genes explain less than half of the discrepancy, and the remainder lacks a known reason. Counted in this sample were about 160,000 clones; about 71% of them appeared once. The ten largest clones represent over 1.2% of the sample. Source material: PBMCs. These receptors were collected from a man aged 50-60 years in good health and CMV-seronegative.

The CDR3 nucleotides are TGTGCCAGGGGCTTAACTTATAGCAATCAGCCCCAGCATTTT. Protein: CARGLTYSNQPQHF. The J gene is TRBJ1-5, the V gene TRBV6-4; D remains ambiguous. V lost 9 bases and J lost 0, with 12 bases in between. This CDR3 comprises 14 residues. Germline assignment: CDR1 MRHNA and CDR2 SNTAGT.

With respect to this clone: The same CDR3 can be traced to other DNA sequences in this sample. The genes are TRBV5-1 and TRBJ2-5; D is undetermined. Trimming removed 0 bases at V and 2 bases at J, with 5 bases between. The germline CDR1 and CDR2 sequences are SGHRS and YFSETQ. This CDR3 has 13 residues. DNA of the CDR3: TGCGCCAGCAGCTTGGGAACACAAGAGACCCAGTACTTC. It is translated as CASSLGTQETQYF. The whole variable domain, filled in from reference TRBV5-1 and TRBJ2-5, reads KAGVTQTPRYLIKTRGQQVTLSCSPISGHRSVSWYQQTPGQGLQFLFEYFSETQRNKGNFPGRFSGRQFSNSRSEMNVSTLELGDSALYLCASSLGTQETQYFGPGTRLLVL.

V gene TRBV4-2 combines with J gene TRBJ1-2, with 8 nucleotides matching TRBD1. There are 15 residues in the CDR3. V trimming: 4 bases; J trimming: 2 bases; junction bases outside the gene matches: 6. From germline, CDR1 is LGHNA and CDR2 YNFKEQ. CDR3 sequence (DNA): TGTGCCAGCAGCCCCCTGACAGGGGAGAACTATGGCTACACCTTC. Amino acids: CASSPLTGENYGYTF.

J is TRBJ1-5 and V is TRBV6-1; D not resolved. This CDR3 has 14 amino acids. Per the germline V gene, CDR1 is MNHNS and CDR2 is SASEGT. V was clipped by 10 bases and J by 6 bases, with 19 bases between them. The CDR3 is CATLRGGLRQPQHF. The CDR3 DNA sequence: TGTGCCACTCTAAGAGGCGGTCTACGTCAGCCCCAGCATTTT.

V gene TRBV11-2 combines with J gene TRBJ2-2, with 7 bases fitting TRBD2. The V segment lost 1 base and the J segment 1 base; nucleotides outside the gene matches: 6. The CDR3 runs 17 residues. From germline, CDR1 is SGHAT and CDR2 FQNNGV. CDR3 in DNA: TGTGCCAGCAGCTTAGGGACTAGGGCGCGGAACACCGGGGAGCTGTTTTTT. Protein sequence: CASSLGTRARNTGELFF.

V usage is TRBV7-8 and J usage is TRBJ1-2, with D possibly matching TRBD1 (5 bases). Trimming removed 1 base from V and 6 bases from J, with 6 bases in between. CDR1 SGHVS and CDR2 FQNEAQ come from the germline V gene. The CDR3 sequence is 12 residues long. In DNA form, the CDR3 reads TGTGCCAGCAGCTTAGTAGGGGATGGCTACACCTTC. Its translation is CASSLVGDGYTF.

CDR3 DNA sequence: TGCGCCAGCAGCCCCACTATGAGGGGGGGCTACACCTTC. Translation gives CASSPTMRGGYTF. V and J are TRBV4-1 and TRBJ1-2; a possible D gene is TRBD1 (6 bases). This CDR3 is 13 amino acids long. Germline lookup yields CDR1 MGHRA and CDR2 YSYEKL. The V end lost 4 bases, the J end lost 8 bases, and 14 bases lay between the germline ends.

The chain uses TRBV5-1 and TRBJ1-5, with D perhaps TRBD1 (6 bases). In germline, CDR1 is SGHRS, CDR2 YFSETQ. The germline V and J ends were trimmed by 5 bases and 0 bases, with 18 bases remaining between them. The CDR3 contains 17 residues. The CDR3 DNA reads as TGCGCCAGCAGACCTCGACAGGAAATATATAGCAATCAGCCCCAGCATTTT. This codes for CASRPRQEIYSNQPQHF. Together with reference TRBV5-1 and TRBJ1-5, the CDR3 gives the full variable domain: KAGVTQTPRYLIKTRGQQVTLSCSPISGHRSVSWYQQTPGQGLQFLFEYFSETQRNKGNFPGRFSGRQFSNSRSEMNVSTLELGDSALYLCASRPRQEIYSNQPQHFGDGTRLSIL.

This clone was detected a few times. The V and J genes are TRBV10-3 and TRBJ1-5; D possibly corresponds to TRBD1 (5 bases). The germline CDR1 and CDR2 sequences are ENHRY and SYGVKD. The CDR3 has 13 amino acids. Trimming stripped 3 bases from V and 3 bases from J, with 6 bases between. As DNA, the CDR3 is TGTGCCATCAGTGAACAGGTCAATCAGCCCCAGCATTTT. Translated, it gives CAISEQVNQPQHF.

J is TRBJ1-2 and V is TRBV10-2; D possibly corresponds to TRBD1 (5 bases). Germline CDR1 WSHSY, CDR2 SAAADI. Deletions cut 4 bases from V and 6 bases from J, with 9 bases between. The CDR3 consists of 12 residues. CDR3 bases: TGCGCCAGCAGTGTGGCAGGGAATGGCTACACCTTC. Its translation: CASSVAGNGYTF.

This chain links TRBV7-3 with TRBJ1-1, with 7 bases fitting TRBD1. This CDR3 comprises 15 residues. The germline V gene has CDR1 SGHTA and CDR2 FQGTGA. V shed 5 bases, J shed 4 bases, and the junction held 10 bases outside the gene matches. The chain's CDR3 is CASSPGGIRGTEAFF. The CDR3 coding sequence is TGTGCCAGCAGCCCAGGGGGGATCCGTGGCACTGAAGCTTTCTTT.

The J gene is TRBJ1-4, the V gene TRBV4-3; D is possibly TRBD1 (6 bases). Trimming took off 0 bases at V and 8 bases at J, with 13 bases between the two ends. CDR1 is LGHNA, CDR2 YSLEER, per germline. This CDR3 comprises 15 residues. CDR3 nucleotides: TGCGCCAGCAGCCAAGATACAGGGAGGGCAGAAAAACTGTTTTTT. It specifies CASSQDTGRAEKLFF.

The J gene is TRBJ2-3, the V gene TRBV7-3, with 9 nucleotides matching TRBD1. This CDR3 is 16 amino acids long. The V and J ends lost 0 bases and 8 bases, in that order; junction bases with no gene match: 9. Germline-derived CDR1 and CDR2 are SGHTA and FQGTGA. The CDR3 DNA sequence: TGTGCCAGCAGCTTAACGTGGGGACAGGGAGAATTTACGCAGTATTTT. Translated: CASSLTWGQGEFTQYF.

The chain employs TRBV10-3 and TRBJ2-2; D not resolved. The V and J ends lost 6 bases and 1 base respectively, with 12 bases between them. Germline values: CDR1 ENHRY, CDR2 SYGVKD. CDR3 length equals 15 residues. CDR3 bases: TGTGCCATCAGAGACTTGGCCCGGAACACCGGGGAGCTGTTTTTT. It is translated as CAIRDLARNTGELFF.

CDR3 loop: CASSSTGAEQYF. The CDR3 DNA follows: TGTGCCAGCAGCTCCACAGGGGCCGAGCAGTACTTC. V and J are TRBV5-5 and TRBJ2-7, with 7 positions matching TRBD1. The CDR3 length is 12 residues. Per the germline V gene, CDR1 is SGHKS and CDR2 is YYEKEE (reference sequence). Trimming took 3 bases from V and 6 from J; bases not matched to a gene: 3.

The V call is TRBV5-1, the J call TRBJ2-1; 8 positions match TRBD1. The CDR3 sequence is 14 residues long. Germline lookup yields CDR1 SGHRS and CDR2 YFSETQ. V was pared by 4 bases and J by 14 bases, with 14 bases of the junction left unmatched. This CDR3 reads CASSLYQTGTGKFF. CDR3 nucleotides: TGCGCCAGCAGCCTTTATCAAACCGGGACAGGAAAGTTCTTC.

The chain uses TRBV15 and TRBJ2-7; 8 bases are shared with TRBD1. The CDR3 is 15 amino acids. Unmatched junction bases numbered 7, after V lost 0 bases and J lost 6 bases. In germline, CDR1 is LNHNV, CDR2 YYDKDF (reference sequence). Here the CDR3 DNA reads TGTGCCACCAGCAGAGATCCGGACAGGGCTAGCGAGCAGTACTTC. It codes for CATSRDPDRASEQYF.

The chain is built from TRBV28 and TRBJ2-7; 12 bases map to TRBD1. Germline assignment: CDR1 MDHEN and CDR2 SYDVKM. The CDR3 covers 15 residues. The junction had 7 bases not matched to a gene; V was cut back by 5 bases and J by 5 bases. CDR3 in DNA: TGTGCCAGCAGTCTATCCGGGACAGGGGGCCACGAGCAGTACTTC. Translated, it gives CASSLSGTGGHEQYF.

The chain employs TRBV5-1 and TRBJ1-1; D gene ambiguous. This CDR3 contains 13 residues. Looked up from germline, CDR1 is SGHRS and CDR2 is YFSETQ. V was pared by 4 bases and J by 6 bases, with 13 bases between. CDR3 nucleotide sequence: TGCGCCAGCAGCCCAGACTCGGGAGCTGAAGCTTTCTTT. This sequence encodes CASSPDSGAEAFF.

V usage is TRBV5-6 and J usage is TRBJ2-3, with 7 positions matching TRBD2. This CDR3 spans 14 amino acids. Trimming cost V 4 bases and J 9 bases; bases outside gene matches: 11. Germline V CDR1 and CDR2: SGHDT, YYEEEE. As DNA, the CDR3 is TGTGCCAGCAGCCGACTAGCAGGGATCGGGACGCAGTATTTT. Amino acid sequence: CASSRLAGIGTQYF.

The rearrangement joins TRBV7-9 to TRBJ2-7; D may be TRBD1 (5 bases). V was pared by 1 base and J by 3 bases, with 10 bases between. The CDR3 has 14 residues. The germline gives CDR1 SEHNR, CDR2 FQNEAQ (reference sequence). CDR3 coding DNA: TGTGCCAGCAGCTTAGGACAGACACACTACGAGCAGTACTTC. The encoded protein is CASSLGQTHYEQYF.

This clone was observed once. V and J are TRBV18 and TRBJ2-2; 9 positions agree with TRBD2. J lost 5 bases, V lost 3 bases, and 7 bases had no gene match. In germline, CDR1 is KGHSH, CDR2 LQKENI. There are 16 residues in the CDR3. The CDR3 nucleotides are TGTGCCAGCTCACCCGTAGCGGGGGCCGAAACCGGGGAGCTGTTTTTT. It is translated as CASSPVAGAETGELFF. The variable domain in full, completed from reference TRBV18 and TRBJ2-2, reads NAGVMQNPRHLVRRRGQEARLRCSPMKGHSHVYWYRQLPEEGLKFMVYLQKENIIDESGMPKERFSAEFPKEGPSILRIQQVVRGDSAAYFCASSPVAGAETGELFFGEGSRLTVL.

This clone was seen only once. This chain joins TRBV11-2 and TRBJ1-2, with D possibly being TRBD1 (6 bases). This CDR3 has 12 residues. Germline values: CDR1 SGHAT, CDR2 FQNNGV. With 5 bases removed from V and 5 bases from J, the gap between germline ends came to 9 bases. The CDR3, as DNA: TGTGCCAGCAGCAATACAGGGTATGGCTACACCTTC. It encodes CASSNTGYGYTF.

This rearrangement joins TRBV6-1 to TRBJ1-2; the D is unclear. CDR1 and CDR2 from the germline V gene are MNHNS and SASEGT. This CDR3 region has 12 residues. V was cut by 4 bases and J by 4 bases, with 7 bases left in between. The CDR3 region is CASSGHTYGYTF. CDR3 DNA sequence: TGTGCCAGCAGTGGACACACCTATGGCTACACCTTC.

In this sample, this clone turned up a few times. The chain is built from TRBV19 and TRBJ1-6; D is possibly TRBD1 (6 bases). CDR1 is LNHDA, CDR2 SQIVND, per germline (reference sequence). V lost 1 base and J 13 bases, leaving 20 bases between the germline ends. CDR3 length: 16 residues. In nucleotides, the CDR3 is TGTGCCAGTAGTATAGTAGGGGGGGGACAACTCCCTCCCCTCCACTTT. Translated: CASSIVGGGQLPPLHF.

The rearrangement links TRBV21-1 to TRBJ1-5; the table gives TRBD1 as D, unverified against the DNA. TRBV21-1 corresponds to a pseudogene. This CDR3 is 14 amino acids long. This CDR3 is CASRSTGSNQPQHF. The CDR3 nucleotides are TGTGCCAGCAGATCCACAGGGTCCAATCAGCCCCAGCATTTT.